Following are 13 T cell receptor beta chains from one sample sequenced in a study of blood T cell repertoires in COVID-19. The method was immunoSEQ multiplex PCR; TCRdb's version includes in-frame clones alone and lacks a portion of them. This table holds fewer than 200,000 clones, roughly four fifths found once. The material sequenced was PBMCs or T cells enriched from blood (not recorded which). Receptors originate from a man aged 50 or older who had recovered from COVID-19.

This clone came up once. J is TRBJ1-3 and V is TRBV9; D gene uncertain. This CDR3 is built from 16 residues. With 2 bases removed from V and 2 bases from J, the gap between germline ends came to 14 bases. Germline V gene data show CDR1 as SGDLS and CDR2 as YYNGEE. CDR3 coding DNA: TGTGCCAGCAGCGTTTACGGCAGCGGCCCTGGAAACACCATATATTTT. Its protein is CASSVYGSGPGNTIYF.

The V and J genes are TRBV7-2 and TRBJ1-1; 10 bases fit TRBD1. The CDR3 is 13 amino acids. CDR1 SGHTA and CDR2 FQGNSA come from the germline V gene. The V segment lost 4 bases and the J segment 8 bases; nucleotides outside the gene matches: 4. CDR3 in DNA: TGTGCCAGCAGCTCCGACAGGGGGCAAGAAGCTTTCTTT. As protein: CASSSDRGQEAFF.

This CDR3 is CASSSPPGQQNYGYTF. The CDR3 nucleotides read TGTGCCAGCAGCTCTCCCCCCGGACAGCAGAACTATGGCTACACCTTC. This chain joins TRBV13 and TRBJ1-2; TRBD1 is a possible D gene (6 bases). The V end lost 4 bases, the J end lost 2 bases, and 17 bases lay between the germline ends. The CDR3 length is 16 residues. CDR1 and CDR2 (germline): PRHDT, FYEKMQ (reference sequence).

The rearrangement links TRBV2 to TRBJ2-2, with a possible D match to TRBD1 (6 bases). CDR1 and CDR2 (germline): SNHLY, FYNNEI. V was shortened by 9 bases and J by 7 bases, with 12 bases between the two germline ends. The CDR3 runs to 12 residues. CDR3 nucleotides: TGTGCCAGACAGGGTTTGGGCGGGGAGCTGTTTTTT. The encoded protein is CARQGLGGELFF.

The chain has TRBV12-5 and TRBJ1-1; 7 nucleotides agree with TRBD1. CDR1 is LGHNT, CDR2 FRNRAP, per germline. The junction had 9 bases not matched to a gene; V was cut back by 2 bases and J by 0 bases. The CDR3 extends over 17 amino acids. The CDR3 loop reads CASGLMRQGSMNTEAFF. DNA of the CDR3: TGTGCTAGTGGTTTGATGAGACAGGGATCCATGAACACTGAAGCTTTCTTT.

The V call is TRBV27, the J call TRBJ1-1; D is perhaps TRBD1 (5 bases). Deletions cut 4 bases from V and 4 bases from J, with 10 bases between. The length of the CDR3 is 13 residues. Germline V CDR1 and CDR2: MNHEY, SMNVEV (reference sequence). CDR3 in DNA: TGTGCCAGCAGTTCAGGGATGAGCACTGAAGCTTTCTTT. This encodes CASSSGMSTEAFF.

The chain uses TRBV11-3 and TRBJ2-2; tentative D call: TRBD2 (6 bases). V was trimmed by 0 bases and J by 5 bases, leaving 10 bases between them. CDR3 length: 15 residues. Per germline, CDR1 SGHNT and CDR2 YENEEA. The CDR3 DNA is TGTGCCAGCAGCTTAGATGGAGGGGCGACCGGGGAGCTGTTTTTT. It codes for CASSLDGGATGELFF.

CDR3 in DNA: TGTGCCAGCTCACCAGATTTCGGCAGGCCTAACTATGGCTACACCTTC. Its protein is CASSPDFGRPNYGYTF. The chain carries TRBV18 and TRBJ1-2, with D unclear. In germline, CDR1 is KGHSH, CDR2 LQKENI. The CDR3 contains 16 residues. The V and J ends lost 2 bases and 0 bases respectively, with 13 bases between them.

The rearrangement links TRBV4-1 to TRBJ2-1, with D possibly being TRBD2 (5 bases). The CDR3 has 14 amino acids. Germline CDR1 reads MGHRA; CDR2 reads YSYEKL. Trimming stripped 3 bases from V and 4 bases from J, with 10 bases between. As DNA, the CDR3 is TGCGCCAGCAGCCAGCGGGCCTTTTACAATGAGCAGTTCTTC. This sequence encodes CASSQRAFYNEQFF.

The chain recombines TRBV7-3 with TRBJ1-5; 7 bases are a match to TRBD1. The CDR3 sequence is 14 residues long. Germline V gene data show CDR1 as SGHTA and CDR2 as FQGTGA. After removal of 10 bases from V and 0 bases from J, the junction contained 6 bases not matched to a gene. The CDR3 region has the DNA TGTGCCATCTGGGACAGAAGTAGCAATCAGCCCCAGCATTTT. Translation gives CAIWDRSSNQPQHF.

V is TRBV9 and J is TRBJ1-4, with TRBD1 identical over 9 bases. This CDR3 is 14 amino acids long. Unmatched junction bases numbered 4, after V lost 5 bases and J lost 5 bases. Germline V lookup: CDR1 SGDLS, CDR2 YYNGEE. The CDR3 DNA sequence: TGTGCCAGCAGTCGGGACAGGGAGAATGAAAAACTGTTTTTT. Translating it yields CASSRDRENEKLFF.

This rearrangement joins TRBV30 to TRBJ2-5; TRBD1 matches 10 bases. Germline V gene data show CDR1 as GTSNPN and CDR2 as SVGIG (reference sequence). Losses at the gene ends were 0 bases for V and 5 bases for J; bases not matched to a gene: 9. The CDR3 is 16 amino acids. The CDR3 nucleotides read TGTGCCTGGAGTGTACCCTCGACAGGGGGCTGGGAGACCCAGTACTTC. Translated, it gives CAWSVPSTGGWETQYF.

This clone was seen only once. The chain has TRBV5-1 and TRBJ2-1; TRBD1 aligns across 8 bases. The V gene's germline CDR1 is SGHRS and CDR2 YFSETQ. J gave up 7 bases and V 5 bases, and 5 bases lay outside the gene matches. This CDR3 spans 13 amino acids. The CDR3 spells CASRKTGANEQFF. DNA for the CDR3: TGCGCCAGCAGGAAGACAGGGGCGAATGAGCAGTTCTTC.